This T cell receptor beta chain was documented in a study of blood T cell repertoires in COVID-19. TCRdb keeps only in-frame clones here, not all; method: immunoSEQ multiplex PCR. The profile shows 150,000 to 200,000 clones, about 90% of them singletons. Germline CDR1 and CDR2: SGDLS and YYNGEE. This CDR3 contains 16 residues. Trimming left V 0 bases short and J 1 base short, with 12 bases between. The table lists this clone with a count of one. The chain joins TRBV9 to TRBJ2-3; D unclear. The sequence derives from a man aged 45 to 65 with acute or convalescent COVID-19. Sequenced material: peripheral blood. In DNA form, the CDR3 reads TGTGCCAGCAGCGTAGGATCCAGCGCCCGCACAGATACGCAGTATTTT. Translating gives CASSVGSSARTDTQYF.